This TCR beta chain was captured by sequencing in a study of blood T cell repertoires in COVID-19. Study-level information: Acute and convalescent COVID-19 specimens originated in the United States, Italy and Spain. Nucleic acid was either cDNA or gDNA, and it came from T cells, B-cell-depleted T cells, or PBMCs.

Some clones are missing from TCRdb's copy, which holds only in-frame ones; the method was immunoSEQ multiplex PCR. The data contain under 85,000 clones, around 91% of them singletons. This CDR3 spans 14 amino acids. The V gene lost 6 bases and the J gene lost 0 bases, with 10 bases spanning the gap. Germline values: CDR1 KGHSH, CDR2 LQKENI. Specimen: peripheral blood. This receptor was obtained from a man between 65 and 85 years old with active or convalescent COVID-19. V is TRBV18 and J is TRBJ2-3, with a possible D match to TRBD1 (5 bases). The CDR3 loop reads CASSPTASTDTQYF. DNA of the CDR3: TGTGCCAGCTCCCCGACAGCCAGCACAGATACGCAGTATTTT.